One and the same sample provided the 28 T cell receptor beta chains below, sequenced in a study of early T cells in non-severe SARS-CoV-2 infection. TCRdb re-called the 5' RACE reads through MiXCR, storing one row per CDR3 protein. The table shows about 81,000 distinct CDR3 sequences, with 5.5% to 7.5% occurring only once. The sequenced material came from whole blood. The source of these receptors is an adult who was a healthcare worker with PCR-confirmed SARS-CoV-2 infection or an uninfected control (not recorded which).

The chain couples TRBV27 to TRBJ2-3, with D possibly TRBD1 on 5 matching bases. This CDR3 contains 14 residues. In germline, CDR1 is MNHEY, CDR2 SMNVEV (reference sequence). V gave up 5 bases and J gave up 3 bases, with 12 bases separating them. This CDR3 is CASSPQVSTDTQYF. The CDR3 DNA reads as TGTGCCAGCAGTCCACAGGTGTCTACAGATACGCAGTATTTT.

The chain recombines TRBV4-2 with TRBJ2-7, with a possible D match to TRBD2 (6 bases). Germline V gene data show CDR1 as LGHNA and CDR2 as YNFKEQ. The CDR3 runs 13 residues. V dropped 0 bases and J dropped 7 bases, with 10 bases sitting between them. The CDR3: CASSQESGGEQYF. The DNA of the CDR3 is TGTGCCAGCAGCCAAGAGAGTGGAGGGGAGCAGTACTTC.

The rearrangement links TRBV20-1 to TRBJ2-1, with 11 positions matching TRBD1. The trim removed 3 bases at V and 4 bases at J, leaving 5 bases unmatched. The CDR3 extends over 15 amino acids. Germline values: CDR1 DFQATT, CDR2 SNEGSKA (reference sequence). The CDR3 DNA reads as TGCAGTGCTAGCTACCGGGACAGGGGGTACAATGAGCAGTTCTTC. Encoded protein: CSASYRDRGYNEQFF.

This clonotype was picked up a small number of times. V gene TRBV20-1 combines with J gene TRBJ1-2, with TRBD1 matching 8 bases. Germline CDR1 and CDR2: DFQATT and SNEGSKA (reference sequence). V lost 3 bases to trimming and J lost 4 bases; unmatched junction nucleotides: 13. This CDR3 has 16 amino acids. The DNA for the CDR3 is TGCAGTGCTAGTGGACAGGGTCAGCGATTTGGCTATGGCTACACCTTC. Protein sequence: CSASGQGQRFGYGYTF.

This clonotype has a count of ten or more. CDR3 in amino acids: CSASQGAGQPQHF. The DNA for the CDR3 is TGCAGTGCTAGTCAGGGGGCGGGTCAGCCCCAGCATTTT. V gene TRBV20-1 combines with J gene TRBJ1-5; 8 bases align to TRBD1. The CDR3 has 13 amino acids. V lost 3 bases to trimming and J lost 6 bases; unmatched junction nucleotides: 4. Germline CDR1 is DFQATT and CDR2 is SNEGSKA (reference sequence).

This clonotype appeared a few times. The chain joins TRBV18 to TRBJ1-1; tentatively, D is TRBD1 (6 bases). V was trimmed by 2 bases and J by 4 bases, leaving 8 bases between them. The length of the CDR3 is 13 residues. Germline CDR1 is KGHSH and CDR2 is LQKENI. CDR3 loop: CASSPKQGTEAFF. The CDR3 region has the DNA TGTGCCAGCTCACCAAAACAGGGCACTGAAGCTTTCTTT.

There are a few counts of this clonotype. The chain has TRBV5-1 and TRBJ2-7; 9 nucleotides agree with TRBD2. Germline CDR1 is SGHRS and CDR2 is YFSETQ. This CDR3 is 14 amino acids long. J gave up 3 bases and V 3 bases, and 4 bases lay outside the gene matches. In DNA, the CDR3 is TGCGCCAGCAGCTCGACTAGCGGACGCTACGAGCAGTACTTC. It yields the protein CASSSTSGRYEQYF.

This clonotype was observed at least ten times. The chain combines TRBV18 with TRBJ1-1, with D unclear. CDR3 size: 13 residues. CDR1 and CDR2 (germline): KGHSH, LQKENI. Trimming left V 0 bases short and J 1 base short, with 3 bases between. The CDR3 bases are TGTGCCAGCTCACCACCGTCGAACACTGAAGCTTTCTTT. Residues: CASSPPSNTEAFF. The complete variable domain, with remaining parts taken from reference TRBV18 and TRBJ1-1, reads NAGVMQNPRHLVRRRGQEARLRCSPMKGHSHVYWYRQLPEEGLKFMVYLQKENIIDESGMPKERFSAEFPKEGPSILRIQQVVRGDSAAYFCASSPPSNTEAFFGQGTRLTVV.

This clonotype has ten or more counts. The chain joins TRBV6-5 to TRBJ1-3; TRBD1 might be the D (5 bases). V was pared by 6 bases and J by 2 bases, with 14 bases between. The CDR3 sequence is 15 residues long. CDR1 and CDR2 (germline): MNHEY, SVGAGI. Written as DNA, the CDR3 is TGTGCCAGCAGCCCGGGACGGAACGCTGGAAACACCATATATTTT. Its protein product is CASSPGRNAGNTIYF.

This clonotype was counted a few times. CDR3 amino acids: CASSFRDRKIQYF. CDR3 DNA: TGTGCCAGCAGCTTCCGGGACAGGAAAATTCAGTACTTC. The J gene is TRBJ2-4, the V gene TRBV7-2; 8 nucleotides match TRBD1. Per germline, CDR1 SGHTA and CDR2 FQGNSA. CDR3 size: 13 residues. V trimming: 3 bases; J trimming: 10 bases; junction bases outside the gene matches: 5.

The chain carries TRBV19 and TRBJ2-5, with 10 bases that match TRBD2. Per germline, CDR1 LNHDA and CDR2 SQIVND (reference sequence). J lost 2 bases, V lost 3 bases, and 6 bases had no gene match. This CDR3 is built from 16 residues. CDR3 amino acids: CASSIGIAGGQETQYF. CDR3 DNA sequence: TGTGCCAGTAGTATTGGGATAGCGGGAGGACAAGAGACCCAGTACTTC. Full variable domain (missing parts from reference TRBV19 and TRBJ2-5): DGGITQSPKYLFRKEGQNVTLSCEQNLNHDAMYWYRQDPGQGLRLIYYSQIVNDFQKGDIAEGYSVSREKKESFPLTVTSAQKNPTAFYLCASSIGIAGGQETQYFGPGTRLLVL.

Many counts were recorded for this clonotype. The V gene is TRBV20-1, the J gene TRBJ2-2; 10 bases line up with TRBD2. Germline loops: CDR1 DFQATT, CDR2 SNEGSKA (reference sequence). The CDR3 loop spans 16 amino acids. The V and J ends lost 0 bases and 3 bases, in that order; junction bases with no gene match: 4. CDR3 loop: CSARDASGSDTGELFF. In DNA form, the CDR3 reads TGCAGTGCTAGAGACGCTAGCGGGAGCGACACCGGGGAGCTGTTTTTT.

The genes are TRBV3-1 and TRBJ2-7, with 8 bases identical to TRBD2. This CDR3 region has 14 residues. J gave up 3 bases and V 3 bases, and 4 bases lay outside the gene matches. CDR1 and CDR2 (germline): LGHDT, YNNKEL (reference sequence). The chain's CDR3 is CASSQSSGVYEQYF. CDR3 in DNA: TGTGCCAGCAGCCAGAGTAGCGGGGTCTACGAGCAGTACTTC.

This clonotype was seen a handful of times. DNA of the CDR3: TGCAGCGTTGTCGGGACAGGGGGCCCCGGGGAGCTGTTTTTT. Translation gives CSVVGTGGPGELFF. The chain recombines TRBV29-1 with TRBJ2-2, with TRBD1 identical over 12 bases. The CDR3 is 14 residues long. V lost 4 bases and J lost 6; bases outside the gene matches: 3. CDR1 SQVTM and CDR2 ANQGSEA come from the germline V gene.

This chain joins TRBV6-6 and TRBJ1-1; 12 nucleotides line up with TRBD1. Per the germline V gene, CDR1 is MNHNY and CDR2 is SVGAGI (reference sequence). This CDR3 contains 14 residues. The junction had 2 bases not matched to a gene; V was cut back by 6 bases and J by 3 bases. The CDR3 here is CASRGQGADTEAFF. The CDR3 DNA follows: TGTGCCAGCAGGGGACAGGGGGCGGACACTGAAGCTTTCTTT.

This clonotype was observed many times. The chain is built from TRBV6-2 or TRBV6-3 and TRBJ2-1, with TRBD2 matching 13 bases. CDR3 size: 15 residues. V was clipped by 4 bases and J by 6 bases; unmatched bases: 3. Germline CDR1 is MNHEY and CDR2 is SVGEGT. The CDR3 DNA reads TGTGCCAGCAGTTTAACTAGCGGGAGGGGCAATGAGCAGTTCTTC. Protein product: CASSLTSGRGNEQFF.

The chain couples TRBV24-1 to TRBJ2-5; 7 bases map to TRBD2. The CDR3 has 14 amino acids. Germline values: CDR1 KGHDR, CDR2 SFDVKD. The junction had 5 bases not matched to a gene; V was cut back by 5 bases and J by 3 bases. CDR3 in DNA: TGTGCCACCAGTGGGCGGGGGAGTGAAGAGACCCAGTACTTC. Its protein is CATSGRGSEETQYF.

This clonotype was seen at least ten times. The CDR3 reads CAWSRQIHEQYF. For the CDR3, the DNA is TGTGCCTGGAGTCGGCAGATCCACGAGCAGTACTTC. The chain carries TRBV30 and TRBJ2-7; D remains ambiguous. Germline CDR1 is GTSNPN and CDR2 is SVGIG (reference sequence). This CDR3 contains 12 residues. The V gene lost 2 bases and the J gene lost 5 bases, with 10 bases spanning the gap.

In its sample, this clonotype was seen many times. The rearrangement links TRBV29-1 to TRBJ2-1, with D hard to call. Germline CDR1 SQVTM, CDR2 ANQGSEA. V was clipped by 8 bases and J by 7 bases, with 3 bases between them. This CDR3 spans 8 amino acids. CDR3 loop: CSTNEQFF. The CDR3 DNA is TGCAGCACAAATGAGCAGTTCTTC.

The V and J genes are TRBV4-3 and TRBJ2-7, with a tentative D call TRBD2 (5 bases). Germline CDR1 reads LGHNA; CDR2 reads YSLEER. The CDR3 is 15 residues long. Trimming pared 0 bases from V and 4 bases from J, leaving 13 bases between. CDR3 DNA sequence: TGCGCCAGCAGCCAAGATGAGGCACAGCGGTACGAGCAGTACTTC. Translating it yields CASSQDEAQRYEQYF.

The genes are TRBV20-1 and TRBJ1-5; 8 bases match TRBD1. The CDR3 covers 14 residues. Looked up from germline, CDR1 is DFQATT and CDR2 is SNEGSKA (reference sequence). CDR3 DNA: TGCAATGCCAGAGGACAGGGTAGCAATCAGCCCCAGCATTTT. Its protein product is CNARGQGSNQPQHF.

This chain uses TRBV20-1 with TRBJ2-3; a possible D gene is TRBD2 (5 bases). Trimming shortened V by 5 bases and J by 2 bases, and 17 bases separated the two germline ends. The CDR3 has 15 amino acids. Germline V gives CDR1 DFQATT, CDR2 SNEGSKA (reference sequence). The CDR3 protein is CSALSGNSHTDTQYF. For the CDR3, the DNA is TGCAGTGCTCTCAGCGGAAACAGCCACACAGATACGCAGTATTTT.

This chain uses TRBV10-1 with TRBJ2-1; D might be TRBD1 (5 bases). The germline CDR1 and CDR2 sequences are WNHNN and SYGVQD (reference sequence). The V and J ends lost 5 bases and 4 bases respectively, with 18 bases between them. This CDR3 comprises 16 residues. The CDR3 region is CASSRSTRTGYNEQFF. CDR3 coding DNA: TGCGCCAGCAGTCGGTCTACACGTACAGGTTACAATGAGCAGTTCTTC.

This clonotype has only a few counts. V and J are TRBV29-1 and TRBJ1-6; no firm D call. V was pared by 4 bases and J by 11 bases, with 12 bases between. Germline CDR1 is SQVTM and CDR2 is ANQGSEA. The CDR3 has 12 residues. The CDR3 DNA is TGCAGCGTTGGAGAGGGATCCGCACCCCTCCACTTT. Protein: CSVGEGSAPLHF.

The genes are TRBV7-9 and TRBJ2-7, with D unresolved. Germline CDR1 reads SEHNR; CDR2 reads FQNEAQ (reference sequence). The CDR3 extends over 16 amino acids. Trimming stripped 2 bases from V and 0 bases from J, with 14 bases between. CDR3 residues: CASSLPPDGSSYEQYF. The CDR3 DNA reads as TGTGCCAGCAGCTTACCACCTGACGGAAGCTCCTACGAGCAGTACTTC.

The J gene is TRBJ2-1, the V gene TRBV19; D not resolved. In germline, CDR1 is LNHDA, CDR2 SQIVND (reference sequence). The CDR3 runs to 16 residues. Trimming took 6 bases from V and 0 from J, leaving 15 bases between them. CDR3 residues: CASSRRGSSSYNEQFF. The CDR3 DNA sequence: TGTGCCAGTAGCCGCCGCGGCTCAAGCTCCTACAATGAGCAGTTCTTC.

This clonotype was detected ten times or more. The rearrangement links TRBV18 to TRBJ1-1; 7 bases agree with TRBD1. The CDR3 covers 13 residues. The germline V gene has CDR1 KGHSH and CDR2 LQKENI. Germline trimming cut 2 bases from V and 3 bases from J; bases unmatched to any gene: 0. The CDR3 bases are TGTGCCAGCTCACCAACAGGGGACACTGAAGCTTTCTTT. As protein: CASSPTGDTEAFF. Using reference TRBV18 and TRBJ1-1 for the parts outside the CDR3, the full variable domain is NAGVMQNPRHLVRRRGQEARLRCSPMKGHSHVYWYRQLPEEGLKFMVYLQKENIIDESGMPKERFSAEFPKEGPSILRIQQVVRGDSAAYFCASSPTGDTEAFFGQGTRLTVV.

This clonotype was seen many times. The chain uses TRBV6-1 and TRBJ2-6; D is unclear. Trimming shortened V by 4 bases and J by 2 bases, and 9 bases separated the two germline ends. The V gene's germline CDR1 is MNHNS and CDR2 SASEGT. This CDR3 contains 15 residues. The CDR3: CASSGYSPGANVLTF. The DNA for the CDR3 is TGTGCCAGCAGTGGTTATTCCCCTGGGGCCAACGTCCTGACTTTC.